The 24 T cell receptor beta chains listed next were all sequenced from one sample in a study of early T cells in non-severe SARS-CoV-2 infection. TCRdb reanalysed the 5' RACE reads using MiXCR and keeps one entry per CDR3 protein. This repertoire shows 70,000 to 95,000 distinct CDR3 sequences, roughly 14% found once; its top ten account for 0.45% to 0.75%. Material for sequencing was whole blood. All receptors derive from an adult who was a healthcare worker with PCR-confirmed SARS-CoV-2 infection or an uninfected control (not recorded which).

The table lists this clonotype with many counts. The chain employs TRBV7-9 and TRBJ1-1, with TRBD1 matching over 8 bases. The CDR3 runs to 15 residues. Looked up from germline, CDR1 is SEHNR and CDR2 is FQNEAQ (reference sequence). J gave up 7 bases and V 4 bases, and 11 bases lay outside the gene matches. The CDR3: CASSSKLDRAGEAFF. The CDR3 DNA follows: TGTGCCAGCAGCTCGAAACTGGACAGGGCGGGTGAAGCTTTCTTT.

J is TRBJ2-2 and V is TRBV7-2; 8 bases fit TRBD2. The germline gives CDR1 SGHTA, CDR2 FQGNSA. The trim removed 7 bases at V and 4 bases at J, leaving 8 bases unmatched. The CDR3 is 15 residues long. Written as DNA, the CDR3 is TGTGCCAGCATTACGGGGGGGGCGATCACCGGGGAGCTGTTTTTT. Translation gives CASITGGAITGELFF.

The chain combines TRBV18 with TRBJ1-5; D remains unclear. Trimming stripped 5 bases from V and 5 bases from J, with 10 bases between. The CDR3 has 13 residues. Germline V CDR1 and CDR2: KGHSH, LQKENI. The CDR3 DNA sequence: TGTGCCAGCTCAGACGCCCGAGATCAGCCCCAGCATTTT. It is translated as CASSDARDQPQHF.

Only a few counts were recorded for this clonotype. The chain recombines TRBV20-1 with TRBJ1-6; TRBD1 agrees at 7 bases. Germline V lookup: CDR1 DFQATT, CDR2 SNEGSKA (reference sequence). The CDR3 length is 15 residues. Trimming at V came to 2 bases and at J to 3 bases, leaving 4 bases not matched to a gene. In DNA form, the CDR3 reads TGCAGTGCTAGACCCGGGACAGACTATAATTCACCCCTCCACTTT. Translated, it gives CSARPGTDYNSPLHF.

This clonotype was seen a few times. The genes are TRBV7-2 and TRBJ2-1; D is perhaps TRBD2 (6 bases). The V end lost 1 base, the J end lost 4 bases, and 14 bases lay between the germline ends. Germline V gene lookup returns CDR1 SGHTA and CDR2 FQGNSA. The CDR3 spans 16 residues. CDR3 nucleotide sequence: TGTGCCAGCAGCTTAGGTGGCGGGGCGCCTTACAATGAGCAGTTCTTC. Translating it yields CASSLGGGAPYNEQFF.

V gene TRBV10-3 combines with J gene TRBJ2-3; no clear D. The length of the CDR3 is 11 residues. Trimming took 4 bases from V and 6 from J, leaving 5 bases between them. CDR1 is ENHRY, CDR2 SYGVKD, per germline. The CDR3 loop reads CAISARDTQYF. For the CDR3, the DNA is TGTGCCATCAGTGCTCGCGATACGCAGTATTTT.

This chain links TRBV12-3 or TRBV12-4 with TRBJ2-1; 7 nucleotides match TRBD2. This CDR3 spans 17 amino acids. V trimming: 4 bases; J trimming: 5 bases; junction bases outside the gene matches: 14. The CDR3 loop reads CASSSSIGGGTHNEQFF. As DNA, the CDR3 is TGTGCCAGCAGTTCTAGCATTGGGGGGGGGACTCACAATGAGCAGTTCTTC.

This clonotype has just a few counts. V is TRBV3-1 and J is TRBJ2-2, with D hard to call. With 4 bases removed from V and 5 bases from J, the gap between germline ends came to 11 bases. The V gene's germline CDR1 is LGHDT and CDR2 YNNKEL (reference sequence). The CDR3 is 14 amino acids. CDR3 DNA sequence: TGTGCCAGCAGCCGTCATGCCAAGACCGGGGAGCTGTTTTTT. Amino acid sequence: CASSRHAKTGELFF.

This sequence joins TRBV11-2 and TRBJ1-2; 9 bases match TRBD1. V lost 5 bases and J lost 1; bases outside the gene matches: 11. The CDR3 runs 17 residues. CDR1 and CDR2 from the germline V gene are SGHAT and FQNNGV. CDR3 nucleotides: TGTGCCAGCAGCGGACACAGGGGGCGCAGGGATAACTATGGCTACACCTTC. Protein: CASSGHRGRRDNYGYTF.

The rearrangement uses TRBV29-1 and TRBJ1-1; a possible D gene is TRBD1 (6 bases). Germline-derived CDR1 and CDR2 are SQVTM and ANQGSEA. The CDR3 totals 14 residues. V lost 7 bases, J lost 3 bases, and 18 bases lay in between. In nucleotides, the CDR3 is TGCAGCGCCCACCCCGCGGGGGCCGACACTGAAGCTTTCTTT. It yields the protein CSAHPAGADTEAFF.

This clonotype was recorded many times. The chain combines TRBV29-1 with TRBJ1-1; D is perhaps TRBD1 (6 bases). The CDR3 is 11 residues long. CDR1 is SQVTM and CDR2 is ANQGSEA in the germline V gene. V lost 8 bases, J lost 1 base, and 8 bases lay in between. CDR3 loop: CSSRGNTEAFF. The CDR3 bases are TGCAGCTCCAGGGGGAACACTGAAGCTTTCTTT. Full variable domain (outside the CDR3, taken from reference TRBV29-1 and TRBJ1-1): SAVISQKPSRDICQRGTSLTIQCQVDSQVTMMFWYRQQPGQSLTLIATANQGSEATYESGFVIDKFPISRPNLTFSTLTVSNMSPEDSSIYLCSSRGNTEAFFGQGTRLTVV.

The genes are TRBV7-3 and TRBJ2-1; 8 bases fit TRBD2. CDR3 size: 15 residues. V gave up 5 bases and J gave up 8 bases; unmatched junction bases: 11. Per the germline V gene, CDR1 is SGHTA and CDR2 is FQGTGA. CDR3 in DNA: TGTGCCAGCAGCCAGGCGGGGGGTGATTTGGATGAGCAGTTCTTC. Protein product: CASSQAGGDLDEQFF.

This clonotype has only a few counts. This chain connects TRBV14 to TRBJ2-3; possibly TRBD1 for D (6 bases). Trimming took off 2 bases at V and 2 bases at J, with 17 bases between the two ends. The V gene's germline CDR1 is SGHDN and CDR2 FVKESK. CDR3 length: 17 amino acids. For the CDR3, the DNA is TGTGCCAGCAGCCAACATCGACAGGTGTATGACACAGATACGCAGTATTTT. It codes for CASSQHRQVYDTDTQYF.

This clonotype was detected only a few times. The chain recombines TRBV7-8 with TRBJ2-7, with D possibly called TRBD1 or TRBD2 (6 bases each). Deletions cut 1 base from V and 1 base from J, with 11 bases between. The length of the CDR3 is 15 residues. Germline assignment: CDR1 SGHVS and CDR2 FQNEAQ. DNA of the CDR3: TGTGCCAGCAGCTTAGACCTAGGGGGGTCCTACGAGCAGTACGTC. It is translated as CASSLDLGGSYEQYV.

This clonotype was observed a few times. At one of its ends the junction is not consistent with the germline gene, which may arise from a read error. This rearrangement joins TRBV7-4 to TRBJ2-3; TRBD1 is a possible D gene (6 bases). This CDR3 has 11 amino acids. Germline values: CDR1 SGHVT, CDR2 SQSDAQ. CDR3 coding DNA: TGTGCCAGCAGGTTAGGGGGTACGCAGTATTTT. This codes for CASRLGGTQYF.

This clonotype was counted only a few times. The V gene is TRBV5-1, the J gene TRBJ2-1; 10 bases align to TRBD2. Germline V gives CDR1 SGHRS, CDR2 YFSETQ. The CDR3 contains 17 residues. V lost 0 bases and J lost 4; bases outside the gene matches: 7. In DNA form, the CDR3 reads TGCGCCAGCAGCTTGGGTGGACTAGCGGTTAGTTACAATGAGCAGTTCTTC. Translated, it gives CASSLGGLAVSYNEQFF.

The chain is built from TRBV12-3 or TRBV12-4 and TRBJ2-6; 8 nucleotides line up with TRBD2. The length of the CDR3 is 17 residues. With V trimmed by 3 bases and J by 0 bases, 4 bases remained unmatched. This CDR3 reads CASSLGSGVSGANVLTF. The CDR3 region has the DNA TGTGCCAGCAGTTTGGGTAGCGGGGTCTCTGGGGCCAACGTCCTGACTTTC.

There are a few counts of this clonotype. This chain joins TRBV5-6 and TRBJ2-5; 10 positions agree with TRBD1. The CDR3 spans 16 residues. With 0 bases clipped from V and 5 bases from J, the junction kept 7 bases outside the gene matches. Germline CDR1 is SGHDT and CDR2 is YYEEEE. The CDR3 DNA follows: TGTGCCAGCAGCTTGGAAGTCGGGACAGGGGATGAGACCCAGTACTTC. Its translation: CASSLEVGTGDETQYF.

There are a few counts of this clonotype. The CDR3 region is CATSPGGNIQYF. Written as DNA, the CDR3 is TGTGCCACCAGTCCCGGGGGCAACATTCAGTACTTC. The chain uses TRBV24-1 and TRBJ2-4; D may be TRBD1 or TRBD2 (6 bases each). This CDR3 region has 12 residues. CDR1 is KGHDR and CDR2 is SFDVKD in the germline V gene. Trimming left V 6 bases short and J 7 bases short, with 9 bases between.

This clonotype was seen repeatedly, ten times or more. In DNA form, the CDR3 reads TGTGCCAGCAGCCAAGTTCAGGGGGCAAATGAGCAGTTCTTC. It yields the protein CASSQVQGANEQFF. The chain recombines TRBV14 with TRBJ2-1, with 8 bases identical to TRBD1. The CDR3 spans 14 residues. The V and J ends lost 1 base and 7 bases, in that order; junction bases with no gene match: 3. CDR1 is SGHDN, CDR2 FVKESK, per germline.

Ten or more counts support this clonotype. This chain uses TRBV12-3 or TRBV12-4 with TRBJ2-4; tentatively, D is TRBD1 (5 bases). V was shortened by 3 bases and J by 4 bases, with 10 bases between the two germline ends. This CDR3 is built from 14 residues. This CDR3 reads CASSFQGTKNIQYF. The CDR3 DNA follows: TGTGCCAGCAGTTTTCAGGGCACAAAAAACATTCAGTACTTC.

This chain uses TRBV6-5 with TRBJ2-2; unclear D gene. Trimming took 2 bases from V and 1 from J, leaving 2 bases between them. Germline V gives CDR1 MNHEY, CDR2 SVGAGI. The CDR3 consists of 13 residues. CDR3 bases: TGTGCCAGCAGTTACCAGAACACCGGGGAGCTGTTTTTT. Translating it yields CASSYQNTGELFF.

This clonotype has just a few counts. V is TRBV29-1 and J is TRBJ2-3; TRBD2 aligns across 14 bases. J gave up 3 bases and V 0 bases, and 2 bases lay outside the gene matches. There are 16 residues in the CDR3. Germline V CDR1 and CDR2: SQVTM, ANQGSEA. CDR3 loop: CSVEDGTSGSTDTQYF. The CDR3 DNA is TGCAGCGTTGAAGATGGGACTAGCGGGAGTACAGATACGCAGTATTTT.

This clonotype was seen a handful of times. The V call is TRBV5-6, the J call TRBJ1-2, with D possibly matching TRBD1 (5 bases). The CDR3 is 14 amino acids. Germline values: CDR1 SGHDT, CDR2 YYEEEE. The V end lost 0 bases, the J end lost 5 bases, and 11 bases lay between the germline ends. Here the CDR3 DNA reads TGTGCCAGCAGCTTGGTGGGGCAGACTTATGGCTACACCTTC. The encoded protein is CASSLVGQTYGYTF.